A single sample is the source of the 18 T cell receptor beta chains below, sequenced in a study of cytomegalovirus exposure and HLA in healthy donors. Amplification used 60 Vbeta primers and 13 Jbeta primers. TCRdb keeps only in-frame clones here, not all; method: immunoSEQ multiplex PCR. Among around 100,000 clones listed, 60% to 85% were seen once. The material sequenced was PBMCs. Receptors were obtained from a man aged 50 to 59 in good health and CMV-seronegative.

The rearrangement links TRBV2 to TRBJ1-1; tentatively, D is TRBD1 (6 bases). V lost 7 bases to trimming and J lost 1 base, with 10 bases between them. Germline V gives CDR1 SNHLY, CDR2 FYNNEI. This CDR3 has 13 amino acids. The CDR3 region is CASIEGENTEAFF. DNA for the CDR3: TGTGCCAGCATCGAGGGGGAGAACACTGAAGCTTTCTTT.

V and J are TRBV6-1 and TRBJ1-2; D unresolved. V lost 7 bases to trimming and J lost 7 bases, with 19 bases between them. CDR1 and CDR2 (germline): MNHNS, SASEGT. The CDR3 has 14 residues. The CDR3 spells CASKSLEGHAGYTF. The CDR3 DNA sequence: TGTGCCAGCAAATCGTTAGAGGGTCACGCTGGCTACACCTTC.

The genes are TRBV6-5 and TRBJ2-1; 12 nucleotides agree with TRBD2. CDR3 length equals 16 residues. Germline V CDR1 and CDR2: MNHEY, SVGAGI. The trim removed 4 bases at V and 7 bases at J, leaving 8 bases unmatched. CDR3 nucleotide sequence: TGTGCCAGCAGTTCCCCGACTAGCGGGGGCGGAAATGAGCAGTTCTTC. It yields the protein CASSSPTSGGGNEQFF.

This clone has just a few counts. This rearrangement joins TRBV30 to TRBJ2-1, with 9 bases that match TRBD2. CDR1 is GTSNPN, CDR2 SVGIG, per germline (reference sequence). The junction had 18 bases not matched to a gene; V was cut back by 5 bases and J by 7 bases. This CDR3 has 17 amino acids. DNA of the CDR3: TGTGCCTGGGACGGGCTTGGGGGGCGGGAGGGTCCAAATGAGCAGTTCTTC. This sequence encodes CAWDGLGGREGPNEQFF.

The chain couples TRBV7-2 to TRBJ1-3; D may be TRBD1 (6 bases). Trimming shortened V by 0 bases and J by 4 bases, and 13 bases separated the two germline ends. CDR3 length: 16 amino acids. Germline-derived CDR1 and CDR2 are SGHTA and FQGNSA. The CDR3 region is CASSLAPGGTGNTIYF. CDR3 sequence (DNA): TGTGCCAGCAGCTTAGCGCCGGGGGGCACAGGAAACACCATATATTTT.

The chain carries TRBV4-1 and TRBJ2-3; 8 nucleotides match TRBD2. CDR3 length equals 15 residues. CDR1 is MGHRA and CDR2 is YSYEKL in the germline V gene. The junction had 7 bases not matched to a gene; V was cut back by 5 bases and J by 3 bases. CDR3 loop: CASSVSGALTDTQYF. The CDR3, as DNA: TGCGCCAGCAGCGTTAGCGGGGCCCTGACAGATACGCAGTATTTT.

This clone was seen more than once but under ten times. J is TRBJ2-7 and V is TRBV7-2, with 10 positions matching TRBD2. V dropped 5 bases and J dropped 6; count of bases not matched to a gene: 13. This CDR3 is 16 amino acids long. Germline-derived CDR1 and CDR2 are SGHTA and FQGNSA. CDR3 DNA sequence: TGTGCCAGCAGCCCCATAGCGGGAGGCCCCGTCGGCGAGCAGTACTTC. This encodes CASSPIAGGPVGEQYF.

J is TRBJ2-3 and V is TRBV7-8; D possibly corresponds to TRBD2 (5 bases). Germline CDR1 reads SGHVS; CDR2 reads FQNEAQ. Trimming took off 0 bases at V and 7 bases at J, with 11 bases between the two ends. This CDR3 is 14 amino acids long. The DNA of the CDR3 is TGTGCCAGCAGCTTAGCGCTGACGGACTATACGCAGTATTTT. Protein: CASSLALTDYTQYF.

Concerning this clone itself: The sample contains more than one DNA sequence encoding this CDR3. Here the CDR3 reads CASSLRVTRSYEQYF. The CDR3 DNA reads TGTGCCAGCAGCTTACGGGTAACTCGCTCCTACGAGCAGTACTTC. V and J are TRBV7-7 and TRBJ2-7, with D unclear. Germline-derived CDR1 and CDR2 are SSHAT and FNYEAQ (reference sequence). Trimming took off 2 bases at V and 0 bases at J, with 11 bases between the two ends. This CDR3 has 15 amino acids.

Remarks on this clone: An end of the junction does not agree with germline; a read error may underlie this. The CDR3 DNA reads TGCGCCAGCAGCCCCGAAGGGCTTCCTCGCGGGGCCTTC. Translation: CASSPEGLPRGAF. This chain connects TRBV5-1 to TRBJ1-2, with D unclear. The CDR3 spans 13 residues. The germline gives CDR1 SGHRS, CDR2 YFSETQ.

The chain carries TRBV27 and TRBJ2-1, with TRBD2 identical over 9 bases. V shed 2 bases and J 14 bases; nucleotides not matched to a gene: 4. The germline CDR1 and CDR2 sequences are MNHEY and SMNVEV (reference sequence). This CDR3 is 12 amino acids long. CDR3 loop: CASSLAGGIEFF. In nucleotides, the CDR3 is TGTGCCAGCAGTTTAGCGGGAGGGATTGAGTTCTTC.

CDR3 residues: CASSQIGGSGNTIYF. CDR3 coding DNA: TGTGCCAGCAGCCAAATAGGGGGCTCTGGAAACACCATATATTTT. The genes are TRBV9 and TRBJ1-3; D may be TRBD1 (6 bases). The germline V and J ends were trimmed by 4 bases and 0 bases, with 11 bases remaining between them. This CDR3 has 15 residues. The germline gives CDR1 SGDLS, CDR2 YYNGEE. Full variable domain (outside the CDR3, taken from reference TRBV9 and TRBJ1-3): DSGVTQTPKHLITATGQRVTLRCSPRSGDLSVYWYQQSLDQGLQFLIQYYNGEERAKGNILERFSAQQFPDLHSELNLSSLELGDSALYFCASSQIGGSGNTIYFGEGSWLTVV.

This sequence joins TRBV7-9 and TRBJ2-2, with D possibly matching TRBD2 (5 bases). Germline V gene lookup returns CDR1 SEHNR and CDR2 FQNEAQ (reference sequence). V lost 4 bases, J lost 7 bases, and 10 bases lay in between. This CDR3 region has 13 residues. CDR3 in amino acids: CASSYGGFGELFF. CDR3 nucleotide sequence: TGTGCCAGCAGCTACGGAGGATTCGGGGAGCTGTTTTTT.

The rearrangement uses TRBV2 and TRBJ2-3; 11 nucleotides match TRBD2. This CDR3 has 14 residues. Losses at the gene ends were 6 bases for V and 3 bases for J; bases not matched to a gene: 2. Per germline, CDR1 SNHLY and CDR2 FYNNEI. The CDR3 coding sequence is TGTGCCAGCAGGACTAGCGGGGTTACAGATACGCAGTATTTT. This encodes CASRTSGVTDTQYF.

The rearrangement uses TRBV4-1 and TRBJ2-3; D possibly corresponds to TRBD1 (6 bases). CDR1 is MGHRA, CDR2 YSYEKL, per germline. V lost 5 bases, J lost 0 bases, and 12 bases lay in between. The CDR3 consists of 15 residues. CDR3 sequence reads: CASSSRQGSTDTQYF. CDR3 sequence (DNA): TGCGCCAGCAGCTCTCGGCAGGGGAGCACAGATACGCAGTATTTT.

This chain connects TRBV19 to TRBJ1-6; tentatively, D is TRBD1 (6 bases). Per germline, CDR1 LNHDA and CDR2 SQIVND (reference sequence). This CDR3 comprises 14 residues. V was cut by 9 bases and J by 10 bases, with 19 bases left in between. The CDR3 DNA reads as TGTGCCAGCGGGAAAGACAGGACGGGCTCACCCCTCCACTTT. Protein: CASGKDRTGSPLHF.

The chain carries TRBV6-5 and TRBJ1-3; D not resolved. The V gene lost 9 bases and the J gene lost 0 bases, with 9 bases spanning the gap. The germline gives CDR1 MNHEY, CDR2 SVGAGI. The CDR3 has 13 residues. CDR3 residues: CASRDSSGNTIYF. As DNA, the CDR3 is TGTGCCAGTCGAGACTCCTCTGGAAACACCATATATTTT.

This clone was recorded at least ten times. The chain is built from TRBV7-6 and TRBJ2-2; 10 bases align to TRBD2. Germline CDR1 SGHVS, CDR2 FNYEAQ. The CDR3 is 16 amino acids. The J segment lost 7 bases and the V segment lost 5 bases, leaving 10 bases of the junction unmatched. The CDR3 reads CASSVTRTSGGGELFF. CDR3 coding DNA: TGTGCCAGCAGCGTTACCCGGACTAGCGGAGGCGGGGAGCTGTTTTTT.